One and the same sample provided the 12 T cell receptor beta chains below, sequenced in a study of OX40 agonist ivuxolimab in advanced cancers. Assay: immunoSEQ multiplex PCR; the TCRdb copy retains only in-frame clones and omits some. The sample includes fewer than 55,000 clones, roughly 84% of them seen just once. The material sequenced was CD4+ or CD8+ T cells sorted from blood, taken in a trial of the OX40 agonist ivuxolimab. These receptors all come from an adult with an advanced solid tumor such as melanoma, head and neck, liver or kidney cancer.

This rearrangement joins TRBV7-7 to TRBJ2-5, with unresolved D. The CDR3 runs 14 residues. The V end was cut by 1 base, the J end by 5 bases, with 11 bases between. Looked up from germline, CDR1 is SSHAT and CDR2 is FNYEAQ (reference sequence). The CDR3 DNA is TGTGCCAGCAGCTTAGTTGGGTTTGGGGAGACCCAGTACTTC. The encoded protein is CASSLVGFGETQYF.

The chain is built from TRBV12-5 and TRBJ2-2; no reliable D call. The CDR3 consists of 13 residues. The germline gives CDR1 LGHNT, CDR2 FRNRAP. The V end lost 6 bases, the J end lost 1 base, and 6 bases lay between the germline ends. The CDR3 nucleotides are TGTGCTAGTGGGAAAGAGAACACCGGGGAGCTGTTTTTT. This encodes CASGKENTGELFF.

This chain links TRBV5-6 with TRBJ2-6, with 7 bases fitting TRBD1. Germline CDR1 and CDR2: SGHDT and YYEEEE. CDR3 size: 13 residues. The trim removed 5 bases at V and 12 bases at J, leaving 8 bases unmatched. The CDR3 sequence: CASSSTGWVVLTF. The DNA of the CDR3 is TGTGCCAGCAGTTCGACAGGGTGGGTCGTCCTGACTTTC.

The J gene is TRBJ1-1, the V gene TRBV28; 8 nucleotides agree with TRBD1. The CDR3 sequence is 12 residues long. In germline, CDR1 is MDHEN, CDR2 SYDVKM. Trimming at V came to 6 bases and at J to 4 bases, leaving 1 base not matched to a gene. The CDR3 sequence: CASSRGPTEAFF. CDR3 coding DNA: TGTGCCAGCAGCAGGGGGCCCACTGAAGCTTTCTTT. The full variable domain, completed using reference TRBV28 and TRBJ1-1, is DVKVTQSSRYLVKRTGEKVFLECVQDMDHENMFWYRQDPGLGLRLIYFSYDVKMKEKGDIPEGYSVSREKKERFSLILESASTNQTSMYLCASSRGPTEAFFGQGTRLTVV.

This chain joins TRBV6-5 and TRBJ2-1; tentatively, D is TRBD1 (6 bases). Trimming cost V 5 bases and J 9 bases, with 17 bases left between them. Germline values: CDR1 MNHEY, CDR2 SVGAGI. CDR3 length: 14 amino acids. The CDR3 is CASSRLQGGGEQFF. CDR3 DNA sequence: TGTGCCAGCAGTCGCCTACAGGGTGGGGGTGAGCAGTTCTTC.

The count of this clone is one. J is TRBJ2-5 and V is TRBV21-1; no DNA check was done on the table's D call, TRBD2. TRBV21-1 constitutes a pseudogene. The length of the CDR3 is 17 residues. In DNA form, the CDR3 reads TGTGCCAGCAGCAAAGTGCTTATGGCGGGGGACCCAGAGACCCAGTACTTC. Protein product: CASSKVLMAGDPETQYF.

This clone was counted at least ten times. The V and J genes are TRBV5-8 and TRBJ1-4; D gene ambiguous. V was pared by 1 base and J by 3 bases, with 10 bases between. CDR3 length: 15 residues. The germline V gene encodes CDR1 SGHTS and CDR2 YDEGEE. CDR3 nucleotide sequence: TGTGCCAGCAGCTTGAGGACGGCCCCTAATGAAAAACTGTTTTTT. It specifies CASSLRTAPNEKLFF.

This chain uses TRBV18 with TRBJ2-3; D is uncertain. The V gene's germline CDR1 is KGHSH and CDR2 LQKENI. V dropped 2 bases and J dropped 6 bases, with 15 bases sitting between them. This CDR3 spans 15 amino acids. The CDR3 reads CASSPGPSGADTQYF. CDR3 nucleotides: TGTGCCAGCTCACCAGGGCCGTCTGGAGCGGATACGCAGTATTTT.

The chain uses TRBV30 and TRBJ2-1, with D hard to call. Trimming left V 8 bases short and J 1 base short, with 15 bases between. The CDR3 length is 14 residues. The germline V gene has CDR1 GTSNPN and CDR2 SVGIG (reference sequence). The CDR3 sequence: CAGRRWPSYNEQFF. The CDR3 nucleotides read TGTGCCGGTAGACGTTGGCCTTCCTACAATGAGCAGTTCTTC.

The rearrangement joins TRBV5-8 to TRBJ1-3; 8 bases align to TRBD1. The CDR3 has 15 residues. V trimming: 4 bases; J trimming: 3 bases; junction bases outside the gene matches: 6. Germline V gene data show CDR1 as SGHTS and CDR2 as YDEGEE. The CDR3 loop reads CASSRDRGLGNTIYF. In DNA form, the CDR3 reads TGTGCCAGCAGCCGAGACAGGGGTCTTGGAAACACCATATATTTT.

This rearrangement joins TRBV28 to TRBJ2-3; D might be TRBD1 (6 bases). In germline, CDR1 is MDHEN, CDR2 SYDVKM. The CDR3 loop spans 14 amino acids. Trimming removed 2 bases at V and 2 bases at J, with 8 bases between. CDR3 in amino acids: CASSLGQYTDTQYF. The CDR3 coding sequence is TGTGCCAGCAGTTTAGGACAGTACACAGATACGCAGTATTTT.

CDR3 in amino acids: CAWSNSGANVLTF. The CDR3 DNA is TGTGCCTGGAGTAACTCTGGGGCCAACGTCCTGACTTTC. This sequence joins TRBV30 and TRBJ2-6; no clear D gene. Deletions cut 2 bases from V and 0 bases from J, with 2 bases between. This CDR3 is 13 amino acids long. The germline V gene encodes CDR1 GTSNPN and CDR2 SVGIG (reference sequence).